The 12 T cell receptor beta chains listed next were all sequenced from one sample in a study of Graves' ophthalmopathy and Graves' hyperthyroidism. Beta-chain TCR CDR3 regions were amplified from RNA transcripts. The library came from an HTBI-primed first-round RT-PCR and a second-round multiplex PCR. One entry per CDR3 protein results from TCRdb running MiXCR on the multiplex PCR reads. The profile shows about 370,000 distinct CDR3 sequences, roughly 15% of them singletons. Material: peripheral blood. These receptor sequences come from an adult woman with stable Graves' hyperthyroidism.

This clonotype was detected ten times or more. This chain uses TRBV6-1 with TRBJ1-1; D is uncertain. V lost 6 bases and J 0 bases, leaving 14 bases between the germline ends. CDR3 length: 15 amino acids. Germline V lookup: CDR1 MNHNS, CDR2 SASEGT. This chain's CDR3 is CASSAPRSMNTEAFF. CDR3 sequence (DNA): TGTGCCAGCAGCGCCCCTCGCAGTATGAACACTGAAGCTTTCTTT.

This clonotype was picked up many times. The rearrangement links TRBV7-3 to TRBJ2-2, with D unclear. CDR1 SGHTA and CDR2 FQGTGA come from the germline V gene. Deletions cut 4 bases from V and 3 bases from J, with 6 bases between. This CDR3 is 13 amino acids long. The CDR3 loop reads CASSSSYTGELFF. In DNA form, the CDR3 reads TGTGCCAGCAGCTCTTCCTACACCGGGGAGCTGTTTTTT. Looking up the rest from reference TRBV7-3 and TRBJ2-2 gives the full variable domain: GAGVSQTPSNKVTEKGKYVELRCDPISGHTALYWYRQSLGQGPEFLIYFQGTGAADDSGLPNDRFFAVRPEGSVSTLKIQRTERGDSAVYLCASSSSYTGELFFGEGSRLTVL.

The sample holds many counts of this clonotype. V gene TRBV20-1 combines with J gene TRBJ2-7; no reliable D call. The CDR3 has 13 residues. Germline V lookup: CDR1 DFQATT, CDR2 SNEGSKA (reference sequence). With 5 bases removed from V and 3 bases from J, the gap between germline ends came to 14 bases. CDR3 region: CSAEDGVFYEQYF. The CDR3 DNA follows: TGCAGTGCTGAGGACGGAGTATTCTACGAGCAGTACTTC.

The chain is built from TRBV19 and TRBJ1-5; TRBD1 matches 10 bases. The V gene end was trimmed by 9 bases and the J gene end by 2 bases; junction bases not matched to a gene: 7. The CDR3 totals 15 residues. From germline, CDR1 is LNHDA and CDR2 SQIVND (reference sequence). The CDR3 is CASSGGTGGNQPQHF. Written as DNA, the CDR3 is TGTGCCAGCTCGGGTGGGACAGGGGGCAATCAGCCCCAGCATTTT.

There are many counts of this clonotype. The chain recombines TRBV14 with TRBJ1-1; no definite D call. The CDR3 spans 15 residues. Germline V lookup: CDR1 SGHDN, CDR2 FVKESK. Trimming stripped 1 base from V and 0 bases from J, with 9 bases between. CDR3 coding DNA: TGTGCCAGCAGCCAAGGTTACGCCATGAACACTGAAGCTTTCTTT. Translation gives CASSQGYAMNTEAFF.

This clonotype was seen a handful of times. The J gene is TRBJ2-4, the V gene TRBV29-1, with D possibly called TRBD1 or TRBD2 (6 bases each). The CDR3 runs 13 residues. V was pared by 5 bases and J by 6 bases, with 14 bases between. Germline lookup yields CDR1 SQVTM and CDR2 ANQGSEA. The CDR3 loop is CSVTRGLRNIQYF. CDR3 bases: TGCAGCGTTACCCGGGGGCTCAGAAACATTCAGTACTTC.

This clonotype was seen at least ten times. The V gene is TRBV11-2, the J gene TRBJ2-7, with 9 bases fitting TRBD2. This CDR3 has 17 residues. CDR1 and CDR2 (germline): SGHAT, FQNNGV. The ends lost 2 bases at V and 2 bases at J; junction bases unmatched: 10. CDR3 protein: CASSLSPSGVETYEQYF. In DNA, the CDR3 is TGTGCCAGCAGCTTATCACCTAGCGGGGTCGAGACCTACGAGCAGTACTTC. The whole variable domain, remainder taken from reference TRBV11-2 and TRBJ2-7, is EAGVAQSPRYKIIEKRQSVAFWCNPISGHATLYWYQQILGQGPKLLIQFQNNGVVDDSQLPKDRFSAERLKGVDSTLKIQPAKLEDSAVYLCASSLSPSGVETYEQYFGPGTRLTVT.

Worth noting for this clonotype: Given a much more abundant clone one base away, this may be a read error. CDR3 DNA: TGTACCAGCAGTTTAGGTACAGGGGGCGAGGAGACCCAGTACTTC. Amino acid sequence: CTSSLGTGGEETQYF. The V gene is TRBV12-3 or TRBV12-4, the J gene TRBJ2-5, with TRBD1 matching over 9 bases. The CDR3 covers 15 residues.

This clonotype showed up just a few times. V is TRBV20-1 and J is TRBJ2-3; TRBD2 agrees at 9 bases. The J segment lost 4 bases and the V segment lost 1 base, leaving 6 bases of the junction unmatched. Germline V gives CDR1 DFQATT, CDR2 SNEGSKA (reference sequence). The CDR3 length is 15 residues. The CDR3: CSARGSSGSPDTQYF. The CDR3 DNA sequence: TGCAGTGCTAGAGGGAGTAGCGGGAGTCCAGATACGCAGTATTTT.

This clonotype was seen a few times. This rearrangement joins TRBV5-1 to TRBJ2-5; a weak D match, TRBD1 (6 bases). The CDR3 runs to 16 residues. Germline V gene sequence: CDR1 SGHRS, CDR2 YFSETQ. Trimming stripped 0 bases from V and 2 bases from J, with 14 bases between. The CDR3 nucleotides read TGCGCCAGCAGCTTGGCCAGGGGTCTGGGGCAAGAGACCCAGTACTTC. Its protein product is CASSLARGLGQETQYF. Full variable domain (remainder filled in from reference TRBV5-1 and TRBJ2-5): KAGVTQTPRYLIKTRGQQVTLSCSPISGHRSVSWYQQTPGQGLQFLFEYFSETQRNKGNFPGRFSGRQFSNSRSEMNVSTLELGDSALYLCASSLARGLGQETQYFGPGTRLLVL.

Only a few counts were recorded for this clonotype. Given a much more abundant clone one base away, this may be a read error. The chain couples TRBV29-1 to TRBJ1-1; unclear D gene. CDR3 length: 11 residues. Germline CDR1 is SQVTM and CDR2 is ANQGSEA. The CDR3 nucleotides are TGCAGCGTTGTGGCCTCCTTGGAAGCTTGCTTT. This encodes CSVVASLEACF.

At least ten counts were recorded for this clonotype. This rearrangement joins TRBV7-9 to TRBJ1-1; D is uncertain. Germline V gene data show CDR1 as SEHNR and CDR2 as FQNEAQ (reference sequence). Between the trimmed V and J ends, which lost 3 bases and 6 bases, there was a span of 17 bases. This CDR3 has 15 amino acids. The CDR3 loop reads CASSFPGDITSEAFF. The CDR3 nucleotides read TGTGCCAGCAGCTTCCCAGGTGACATTACTTCTGAAGCTTTCTTT.